This TCR beta chain comes out of a study of shared clonotypes between healthy human individuals. Broader study findings: Some naive CD4 clonotypes, around 5%, turned up in common across a few donors. Clonotypes which were not shared had lower generation probabilities than clonotypes that all four donors shared. Blood alone was sampled, and tissue repertoires likely differ.

Libraries were prepared by immunoSEQ multiplex PCR; TCRdb keeps only in-frame clonotypes and omits some of them. The sample shows fewer than 3 million clones, 85% to 95% of them seen only once. As concerns this clone: Its antigen is currently unknown.

Germline lookup yields CDR1 MNHEY and CDR2 SMNVEV (reference sequence). Trimming took 7 bases from V and 4 from J, leaving 13 bases between them. The CDR3 spans 13 residues. The TCR originated in a man aged 18-30 years in good health. Some clones in this sample may be carry-over from other donors' samples. The sequencing input was naive CD4+ T cells from PBMCs. Subset given: CD45RA+ positively selected. This chain links TRBV27 with TRBJ1-1; D is unclear. The CDR3 DNA is TGTGCCAGCATCCGATCCGGTGGCACTGAAGCTTTCTTT. Amino acids: CASIRSGGTEAFF.